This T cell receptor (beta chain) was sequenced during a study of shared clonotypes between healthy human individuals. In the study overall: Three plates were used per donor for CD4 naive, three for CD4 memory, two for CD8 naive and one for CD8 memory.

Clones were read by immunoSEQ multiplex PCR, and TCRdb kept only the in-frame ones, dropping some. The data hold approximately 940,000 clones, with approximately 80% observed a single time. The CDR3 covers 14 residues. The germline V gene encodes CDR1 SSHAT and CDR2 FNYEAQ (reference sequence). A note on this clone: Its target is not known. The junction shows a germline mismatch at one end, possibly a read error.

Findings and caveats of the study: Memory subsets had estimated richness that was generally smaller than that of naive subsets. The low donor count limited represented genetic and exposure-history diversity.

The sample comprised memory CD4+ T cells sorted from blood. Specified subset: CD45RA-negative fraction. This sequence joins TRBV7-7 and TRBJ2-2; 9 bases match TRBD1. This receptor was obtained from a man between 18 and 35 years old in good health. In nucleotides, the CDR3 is TGTGCTAGCAGCCCGATCGGGACAGGGGGGGAGCTGTTTTTT. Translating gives CASSPIGTGGELFF.